Each of the 26 T cell receptor beta chains below was sequenced from the same sample in a study of blood T cell repertoires in COVID-19. Sequenced by immunoSEQ multiplex PCR; TCRdb stores in-frame clones only, minus some. Among tens of thousands of clones listed, 86% were seen once. Sequencing input: peripheral blood. The source is a man in his thirties or forties with acute or convalescent COVID-19.

The chain links TRBV27 to TRBJ1-6, with D hard to call. CDR1 is MNHEY and CDR2 is SMNVEV in the germline V gene (reference sequence). This CDR3 is built from 15 residues. Trimming removed 6 bases at V and 0 bases at J, with 9 bases between. The CDR3, as DNA: TGTGCCAGCAGCGCGCAGGACTCCTATAATTCACCCCTCCACTTT. It yields the protein CASSAQDSYNSPLHF.

This chain links TRBV10-3 with TRBJ1-2, with TRBD1 as a possible D gene (6 bases). Per the germline V gene, CDR1 is ENHRY and CDR2 is SYGVKD. The ends were cut back, 6 bases at V and 6 bases at J, with 14 bases in the middle. The CDR3 runs 13 residues. The CDR3 bases are TGTGCCATCAGGACAGAGGGGGGGGATGGCTACACCTTC. Encoded protein: CAIRTEGGDGYTF.

The V call is TRBV5-1, the J call TRBJ1-1; weak D call: TRBD1 (5 bases). Germline lookup yields CDR1 SGHRS and CDR2 YFSETQ. V lost 4 bases, J lost 2 bases, and 12 bases lay in between. The CDR3 is 14 residues long. The CDR3 nucleotides are TGCGCCAGCAGCAGGGGAGGGGAAAACACTGAAGCTTTCTTT. Residues: CASSRGGENTEAFF.

The table lists this clone with a count of one. The chain recombines TRBV7-3 with TRBJ2-3, with D hard to call. Per germline, CDR1 SGHTA and CDR2 FQGTGA. The CDR3 covers 15 residues. V dropped 1 base and J dropped 0 bases, with 8 bases sitting between them. As DNA, the CDR3 is TGTGCCAGCAGCTTAAGCGGATATAGCACAGATACGCAGTATTTT. Translating it yields CASSLSGYSTDTQYF.

The chain uses TRBV6-5 and TRBJ2-3; the D is unclear. CDR1 is MNHEY, CDR2 SVGAGI, per germline. Trimming removed 6 bases from V and 4 bases from J, with 11 bases in between. The CDR3 has 13 residues. CDR3 bases: TGTGCCAGCAGCTTCTACTTTTCAGATACGCAGTATTTT. Encoded protein: CASSFYFSDTQYF.

This clone showed up many times. DNA of the CDR3: TGTGCCAGCAGCGGGGGGCACGGGGAGACCCAGTACTTC. This sequence encodes CASSGGHGETQYF. The chain links TRBV2 to TRBJ2-5, with D possibly being TRBD2 (7 bases). V lost 6 bases, J lost 5 bases, and 13 bases lay in between. Looked up from germline, CDR1 is SNHLY and CDR2 is FYNNEI. This CDR3 region has 13 residues. Supplemented by reference TRBV2 and TRBJ2-5, the full variable domain reads EPEVTQTPSHQVTQMGQEVILRCVPISNHLYFYWYRQILGQKVEFLVSFYNNEISEKSEIFDDQFSVERPDGSNFTLKIRSTKLEDSAMYFCASSGGHGETQYFGPGTRLLVL.

The sample holds a few counts of this clone. This chain uses TRBV19 with TRBJ2-3; perhaps TRBD1 as D (5 bases). CDR1 is LNHDA, CDR2 SQIVND, per germline (reference sequence). This CDR3 comprises 14 residues. The germline V and J ends were trimmed by 5 bases and 5 bases, with 14 bases remaining between them. The DNA of the CDR3 is TGTGCCAGTAGTGCCCAGGGTCCTAGAGATACGCAGTATTTT. Protein sequence: CASSAQGPRDTQYF.

A single count supports this clone. This chain joins TRBV5-1 and TRBJ1-6; TRBD1 agrees at 7 bases. Trimming removed 5 bases from V and 7 bases from J; junction bases left unmatched: 6. Germline CDR1 SGHRS, CDR2 YFSETQ. The CDR3 extends over 14 amino acids. The CDR3 is CASRGGASNSPLHF. The CDR3 DNA reads as TGCGCCAGCAGAGGGGGCGCAAGCAATTCACCCCTCCACTTT.

This clone was seen only a few times. V gene TRBV5-5 combines with J gene TRBJ1-2; possibly TRBD1 for D (5 bases). CDR1 is SGHKS and CDR2 is YYEKEE in the germline V gene (reference sequence). The V end was cut by 0 bases, the J end by 7 bases, with 13 bases between. The CDR3 consists of 14 residues. The CDR3: CASSLDGRVVGYTF. The CDR3 coding sequence is TGTGCCAGCAGCTTGGACGGCAGGGTGGTTGGCTACACCTTC.

This chain links TRBV2 with TRBJ2-5, with 8 bases identical to TRBD1. V shed 5 bases and J 5 bases; nucleotides not matched to a gene: 4. The V gene's germline CDR1 is SNHLY and CDR2 FYNNEI. The CDR3 runs 13 residues. CDR3 bases: TGTGCCAGCAGTCTGGGACAGGCGGAGACCCAGTACTTC. Translating gives CASSLGQAETQYF.

The chain couples TRBV2 to TRBJ2-7; the D is unclear. Germline V gives CDR1 SNHLY, CDR2 FYNNEI. V was clipped by 6 bases and J by 5 bases, with 17 bases between them. The CDR3 sequence is 14 residues long. CDR3 coding DNA: TGTGCCAGCAGCGTCACCGGAGCCGCGGACGAGCAGTACGTC. This sequence encodes CASSVTGAADEQYV.

V and J are TRBV6-2 or TRBV6-3 and TRBJ2-5, with no clear D. Trimming removed 1 base at V and 2 bases at J, with 5 bases between. This CDR3 has 13 residues. Germline V gene data show CDR1 as MNHEY and CDR2 as SVGEGT. CDR3 DNA: TGTGCCAGCAGTTACTTGAGGCAAGAGACCCAGTACTTC. It specifies CASSYLRQETQYF.

The chain employs TRBV5-1 and TRBJ1-6, with 7 bases that match TRBD1. The germline V gene encodes CDR1 SGHRS and CDR2 YFSETQ. The trim removed 4 bases at V and 6 bases at J, leaving 7 bases unmatched. The CDR3 runs to 15 residues. CDR3 amino acids: CASSLSGQPNSPLHF. CDR3 nucleotide sequence: TGCGCCAGCAGCCTCTCGGGACAGCCTAATTCACCCCTCCACTTT.

The genes are TRBV20-1 and TRBJ1-2; TRBD1 might be the D (5 bases). The CDR3 length is 11 residues. CDR1 is DFQATT, CDR2 SNEGSKA, per germline (reference sequence). Trimming cost V 3 bases and J 6 bases, with 8 bases left between them. This CDR3 is CSARVRDGYTF. DNA for the CDR3: TGCAGTGCTAGGGTCAGGGATGGCTACACCTTC.

The V gene is TRBV30, the J gene TRBJ2-2; 7 nucleotides match TRBD1. After removal of 3 bases from V and 4 bases from J, the junction contained 5 bases not matched to a gene. The CDR3 spans 14 residues. The germline V gene has CDR1 GTSNPN and CDR2 SVGIG (reference sequence). The CDR3 region is CAWSRDSITGELFF. The CDR3 DNA reads as TGTGCCTGGAGCCGGGACAGCATCACCGGGGAGCTGTTTTTT.

The chain couples TRBV27 to TRBJ1-2, with 9 bases matching TRBD1. Germline V gene data show CDR1 as MNHEY and CDR2 as SMNVEV (reference sequence). The CDR3 totals 13 residues. Trimming at V came to 8 bases and at J to 4 bases, leaving 5 bases not matched to a gene. The CDR3 loop is CASGDRAVYGYTF. The CDR3 DNA reads TGTGCCAGCGGGGACAGGGCCGTCTATGGCTACACCTTC.

The genes are TRBV6-5 and TRBJ1-2; 7 bases match TRBD1. Germline trimming cut 0 bases from V and 6 bases from J; bases unmatched to any gene: 4. This CDR3 has 14 residues. Germline V gene lookup returns CDR1 MNHEY and CDR2 SVGAGI. CDR3 nucleotide sequence: TGTGCCAGCAGTTACTCGGACAGGAGAAATGGCTACACCTTC. Translating gives CASSYSDRRNGYTF.

The chain combines TRBV5-1 with TRBJ2-7; 8 nucleotides line up with TRBD2. Germline V lookup: CDR1 SGHRS, CDR2 YFSETQ. V dropped 0 bases and J dropped 5; count of bases not matched to a gene: 10. The CDR3 covers 16 residues. This chain's CDR3 is CASSLVGLETRHEQYF. CDR3 DNA sequence: TGCGCCAGCAGCTTGGTGGGACTAGAAACTCGCCACGAGCAGTACTTC.

This rearrangement joins TRBV11-2 to TRBJ1-6; 8 bases are a match to TRBD1. The ends lost 3 bases at V and 9 bases at J; junction bases unmatched: 13. The CDR3 is 17 amino acids. In germline, CDR1 is SGHAT, CDR2 FQNNGV. The CDR3, as DNA: TGTGCCAGCAGCTTGTCCCTTCAAGGACAGGGAATTTCACCCCTCCACTTT. Protein: CASSLSLQGQGISPLHF. Full variable domain (remainder filled in from reference TRBV11-2 and TRBJ1-6): EAGVAQSPRYKIIEKRQSVAFWCNPISGHATLYWYQQILGQGPKLLIQFQNNGVVDDSQLPKDRFSAERLKGVDSTLKIQPAKLEDSAVYLCASSLSLQGQGISPLHFGNGTRLTVT.

CDR3 nucleotide sequence: TGCGCCAGCAGCTTGGCCGGGGGGATTGACGGGGAGCTGTTTTTT. Translating gives CASSLAGGIDGELFF. J is TRBJ2-2 and V is TRBV5-1, with 7 bases identical to TRBD2. The CDR3 contains 15 residues. With 0 bases clipped from V and 7 bases from J, the junction kept 6 bases outside the gene matches. From germline, CDR1 is SGHRS and CDR2 YFSETQ.

In DNA, the CDR3 is TGTGCCAGCAGCGCGAACCTGGGGCCTCAGACAGTCTCCTCTGGAAACACCATATATTTT. This translates into CASSANLGPQTVSSGNTIYF. The chain is built from TRBV9 and TRBJ1-3; a possible D gene is TRBD1 (5 bases). Germline V gene data show CDR1 as SGDLS and CDR2 as YYNGEE. V dropped 3 bases and J dropped 0 bases, with 25 bases sitting between them. The CDR3 extends over 20 amino acids.

The chain uses TRBV2 and TRBJ1-1; possibly TRBD1 for D (5 bases). The CDR3 contains 14 residues. The V end was cut by 4 bases, the J end by 6 bases, with 15 bases between. The V gene's germline CDR1 is SNHLY and CDR2 FYNNEI. CDR3 DNA: TGTGCCAGCAGTGGCCCCAGGGCGAGAGCTGAAGCTTTCTTT. Protein sequence: CASSGPRARAEAFF.

The DNA of the CDR3 is TGTGCCAGCAGTGAACGGTCAGGGGTGAACACCTTC. Translation: CASSERSGVNTF. The chain combines TRBV2 with TRBJ1-2, with a possible D match to TRBD1 (6 bases). V was shortened by 2 bases and J by 12 bases, with 13 bases between the two germline ends. This CDR3 is built from 12 residues. Germline CDR1 and CDR2: SNHLY and FYNNEI. The complete variable domain, with remaining parts taken from reference TRBV2 and TRBJ1-2, reads EPEVTQTPSHQVTQMGQEVILRCVPISNHLYFYWYRQILGQKVEFLVSFYNNEISEKSEIFDDQFSVERPDGSNFTLKIRSTKLEDSAMYFCASSERSGVNTFGSGTRLTVV.

This chain connects TRBV11-3 to TRBJ2-3; 8 positions agree with TRBD2. In germline, CDR1 is SGHNT, CDR2 YENEEA. The length of the CDR3 is 20 residues. The J segment lost 0 bases and the V segment lost 5 bases, leaving 19 bases of the junction unmatched. CDR3 nucleotides: TGTGCCAGCAGCCTCGACCTTATGCCGGGAGGGAACGCTAGCACAGATACGCAGTATTTT. Amino acids: CASSLDLMPGGNASTDTQYF.

V usage is TRBV18 and J usage is TRBJ1-1; tentative D call: TRBD1 (5 bases). CDR3 length: 15 residues. V was shortened by 3 bases and J by 8 bases, with 19 bases between the two germline ends. Germline assignment: CDR1 KGHSH and CDR2 LQKENI. The CDR3 DNA is TGTGCCAGCTCACCGGACCGGGCGGGGGGGTCGGAAGCTTTCTTT. Translation gives CASSPDRAGGSEAFF.

V usage is TRBV2 and J usage is TRBJ2-4, with D tentatively TRBD1 (7 bases). Germline V gives CDR1 SNHLY, CDR2 FYNNEI. This CDR3 comprises 15 residues. The V end lost 6 bases, the J end lost 0 bases, and 12 bases lay between the germline ends. The CDR3 bases are TGTGCCAGCAGGAGCAGGGGGGTAGCCAAAAACATTCAGTACTTC. Translating it yields CASRSRGVAKNIQYF.